The present TCR beta chain was sequenced within a study of shared clonotypes between healthy human individuals. Sequencing was performed with immunoSEQ multiplex PCR; in TCRdb, only in-frame clones are kept and a portion is missing. Of just over 2,000,000 clones in the sample, roughly 94% were seen once. This clone was recorded once. The V end lost 0 bases, the J end lost 1 base, and 7 bases lay between the germline ends. The germline V gene has CDR1 LNHNV and CDR2 YYDKDF (reference sequence). The CDR3 is 15 amino acids. The gene calls are TRBV15 and TRBJ2-4, with unresolved D. This clonotype was sampled from a young man in good health. Specimen: naive CD4+ T cells sorted from blood. Subset defined: CD45RA+ positively selected. The DNA of the CDR3 is TGTGCCACCAGCAGAGATGGTTTGGCCAAAAACATTCAGTACTTC. Its protein product is CATSRDGLAKNIQYF.